Presented here are 3 T cell receptor beta chains from one specimen sequenced in a study of naive and memory T cell subsets. A UMI-containing oligonucleotide was joined by 3' ligation to the TCR cDNA template. Ligated cDNA underwent four rounds of PCR with nested alpha and beta constant region primers and SP2. TCRdb fed the 5' RACE reads into MiXCR, producing one record per CDR3 protein. This table holds about 62,000 distinct CDR3 sequences, approximately 8% found once. The receptors originated from a female donor in good health.

This clonotype has just a few counts. The chain is built from TRBV7-2 and TRBJ2-3; D unresolved. Germline CDR1 reads SGHTA; CDR2 reads FQGNSA. Trimming cost V 7 bases and J 4 bases, with 9 bases left between them. This CDR3 spans 12 amino acids. CDR3: CASTDNPDTQYF. Here the CDR3 DNA reads TGTGCCAGCACCGACAACCCAGATACGCAGTATTTT.

Ten or more counts support this clonotype. The V and J genes are TRBV4-2 and TRBJ1-1; D unresolved. The V gene lost 2 bases and the J gene lost 5 bases, with 21 bases spanning the gap. The CDR3 totals 17 residues. The V gene's germline CDR1 is LGHNA and CDR2 YNFKEQ. For the CDR3, the DNA is TGTGCCAGCAGCCAATCATGGGAAATCGAGAGTCAGACTGAAGCTTTCTTT. Protein product: CASSQSWEIESQTEAFF.

This clonotype has more than one count but fewer than ten. The chain recombines TRBV5-1 with TRBJ2-1, with 12 bases identical to TRBD2. V lost 4 bases to trimming and J lost 7 bases; unmatched junction nucleotides: 6. The CDR3 loop spans 15 amino acids. The germline CDR1 and CDR2 sequences are SGHRS and YFSETQ. The CDR3 spells CASSASSGRVNEQFF. CDR3 sequence (DNA): TGCGCCAGCAGCGCGTCTAGCGGGAGGGTAAATGAGCAGTTCTTC. The variable domain in full, with the rest retrieved from reference TRBV5-1 and TRBJ2-1, is KAGVTQTPRYLIKTRGQQVTLSCSPISGHRSVSWYQQTPGQGLQFLFEYFSETQRNKGNFPGRFSGRQFSNSRSEMNVSTLELGDSALYLCASSASSGRVNEQFFGPGTRLTVL.